Listed below are T cell receptor beta chains from one sample, sequenced in a study of cytomegalovirus exposure and HLA in healthy donors. The repertoire was sequenced with immunoSEQ multiplex PCR; TCRdb's copy has only in-frame clones and lacks some. The sample has over 150,000 clones, almost 75% seen once. The sample consisted of PBMCs. The receptors stem from a woman under 40 in good health and CMV-seropositive. CDR3s include the opening cysteine and the closing phenylalanine or tryptophan. The size entry is marked missing in some rows and otherwise reads once, few, many or a size class.

>once|TRBJ2-1|TRBV19
CASSMRTSGPSSYNEQFF
>-|TRBJ2-7|TRBV23-1
CASSQGVAANSYEQYF
>few|TRBJ2-5|TRBV29-1
CSVEEYQETQYF
>-|TRBJ2-5|TRBV28
CASSLSVGADQETQYF
>-|TRBJ1-1|TRBV5-1
CASSPGLEAFF
>-|TRBJ2-4|TRBV27
CASSKTGFKNIQYF
>few|-|TRBV7-9
CASRSPGQINEQYF
>-|TRBJ2-3|TRBV5-1
CASSLAVGVTDTQYF
>-|TRBJ1-1|TRBV10-2
CASTPGGDTEAFF
>-|TRBJ1-1|TRBV6-4
CASSALGDIAEAFF
>-|TRBJ1-1|TRBV7-9
CASSSRGAGTEAFF
>-|TRBJ2-2|TRBV2
CASRGGGSLTGELFF
>-|TRBJ2-3|TRBV6-1
CASTRTSGSTDTQYF
>-|TRBJ2-7|TRBV6-5
CASSYTGVYEQYF
>-|TRBJ2-3|TRBV28
CASSLPWSSTDTQYF
>-|TRBJ1-5|TRBV27
CASSLQGGRQPQHF
>few|TRBJ1-2|TRBV18
CASSLDRSNYGYTF
>-|TRBJ2-7|TRBV7-5
CVRSLRTYSYEQYF
>-|TRBJ1-1|TRBV27
CASSRGRNTEAFF
>-|TRBJ2-3|TRBV7-9
CASSFRGRASDTQYF
>few|TRBJ1-6|TRBV7-9
CASSKQGAQDNSPLHF
>once|TRBJ2-1|TRBV2
CASRRDSNEQFF
>-|TRBJ2-1|TRBV5-4
CASSHNNEQFF
>-|-|TRBV4-1
CASSQFIGQAYEQYF
>-|TRBJ2-2|TRBV9
CASSVGLADTGELFF
>-|TRBJ2-7|TRBV4-1
CASSQEREQYF
>-|TRBJ2-7|TRBV5-1
CASSLRQGPYEQYF
>-|TRBJ1-1|TRBV5-1
CASSLEGIASEAFF
>-|TRBJ1-1|TRBV19
CASSILGRGTEAFF
>-|TRBJ2-1|TRBV14
CASSQRAGLPSSYNEQFF
>few|TRBJ1-4|TRBV2
CASSEARTLEKLFF
>once|TRBJ1-2|TRBV11-2
CASRLGGGTTAGYTF
>-|TRBJ1-5|TRBV7-9
CSGSQGLSSNQPQHF
>-|TRBJ2-7|TRBV27
CASSFSNEQYF
>-|TRBJ1-2|TRBV7-9
CASSLGGNYGYTF
>-|TRBJ1-1|TRBV10-1
CASSVGRTGTEAFF
>-|-|TRBV5-1
CASSLVSGTGSYEQYF
>-|TRBJ1-4|TRBV27
CASHDRLNEKLFF
>-|TRBJ2-7|TRBV6-1
CASSEPAGLSSYEQYF
>few|TRBJ2-3|TRBV9
CASSVGLARAGTDTQYF
>-|TRBJ2-7|TRBV12-5
CASGSPSVAYEQYF